Sequencing of this TCR beta chain was carried out in a study of blood T cell repertoires in COVID-19. The data were produced by immunoSEQ multiplex PCR, yet TCRdb's version contains in-frame clones alone and is incomplete. Of about 430,000 clones in the sample, approximately 91% are singletons; the top ten hold less than 1.5%. Researchers sorted participants into cohorts using their self-reported clinical history. On this clone itself: The sample has other DNA sequences that encode this CDR3 too.

Germline CDR1 reads MNHEY; CDR2 reads SVGAGI. The V and J ends lost 5 bases and 4 bases, in that order; junction bases with no gene match: 5. CDR3 length: 14 residues. The sample taken for sequencing was PBMCs or T cells enriched from blood (not recorded which). This chain joins TRBV6-5 and TRBJ2-3, with TRBD2 matching 8 bases. The origin of this receptor is a woman aged 18 to 35 who had been exposed to COVID-19. In DNA form, the CDR3 reads TGTGCCAGCAGTCCCGGACTAGCAGCAGATACGCAGTATTTT. It codes for CASSPGLAADTQYF.